This TCR beta chain was found in a study of blood T cell repertoires in COVID-19. On the study more broadly: The cDNA or gDNA used as material had been derived from T cells, B-cell-depleted T cells, or PBMCs.

The germline V gene encodes CDR1 SGHTA and CDR2 FQGNSA. This CDR3 is 15 amino acids long. V shed 1 base and J shed 4 bases, with 13 bases lying between them. Clones were sequenced by immunoSEQ multiplex PCR, and TCRdb holds only the in-frame ones, with some missing. The sample gives 20,000 to 30,000 clones, around 86% of which show up once; 5% to 8% is in the top ten. The TCR comes from a man between 65 and 85 years old with acute or convalescent COVID-19. J is TRBJ2-5 and V is TRBV7-2, with a weak D call TRBD1 (7 bases). Material: peripheral blood. CDR3 DNA sequence: TGTGCCAGCAGCTTAGGTGCCAGGGGGGTAGAGACCCAGTACTTC. This translates into CASSLGARGVETQYF.